This TCR beta chain was captured in a study of blood T cell repertoires in COVID-19. Study-wide context: PBMCs, B-cell-depleted T cells, or T cells provided the cDNA or gDNA that made up the material.

Participants were aged about 18 to 100 years from around 24 US areas. Donors were grouped by their self-reported clinical history. Cohort 3 donors were reported recovered after two negative PCRs, clearance, or symptom resolution. Data came from immunoSEQ multiplex PCR; TCRdb stores just in-frame clones and leaves some out. Here the sample spans hundreds of thousands of clones, around 88% being singletons. Per the germline V gene, CDR1 is KGHDR and CDR2 is SFDVKD. V was clipped by 7 bases and J by 8 bases; unmatched bases: 6. The CDR3 length is 12 residues. The sample comprised PBMCs or T cells enriched from blood (not recorded which). The chain combines TRBV24-1 with TRBJ1-2; 7 bases are a match to TRBD1. The origin of this receptor is a woman in her thirties or forties who had recovered from COVID-19. The CDR3 is CATRWTGGGYTF. CDR3 in DNA: TGTGCCACCAGGTGGACAGGAGGAGGCTACACCTTC.